The entry below gives a single T cell receptor (beta chain) sequence along with its context. The entry originates in a study of shared clonotypes between healthy human individuals. Each sample came from a Caucasian adult donor living in Nashville, Tennessee. The authors loaded about 200 ng DNA, tens of thousands of T cell genomes, into sorted-subset replicate PCRs. Sequenced by immunoSEQ multiplex PCR; TCRdb stores in-frame clones only, minus some. Here the sample spans 2 million to 2.5 million clones, approximately 93% being singletons. Sample: naive CD4+ T cells from PBMCs. Subset meaning: CD45RA+ positively selected. This receptor was obtained from a man aged 18 to 29 in good health. Some clones in this sample may be carry-over from other donors' samples.

The CDR3 sequence: CASSENSEVYTEAFF. As DNA, the CDR3 is TGCGCCAGCAGCGAAAATTCCGAGGTTTACACTGAAGCTTTCTTT. V and J are TRBV4-3 and TRBJ1-1; unclear D gene. Germline CDR1 LGHNA, CDR2 YSLEER. The V and J ends lost 5 bases and 3 bases respectively, with 16 bases between them. The CDR3 has 15 amino acids.